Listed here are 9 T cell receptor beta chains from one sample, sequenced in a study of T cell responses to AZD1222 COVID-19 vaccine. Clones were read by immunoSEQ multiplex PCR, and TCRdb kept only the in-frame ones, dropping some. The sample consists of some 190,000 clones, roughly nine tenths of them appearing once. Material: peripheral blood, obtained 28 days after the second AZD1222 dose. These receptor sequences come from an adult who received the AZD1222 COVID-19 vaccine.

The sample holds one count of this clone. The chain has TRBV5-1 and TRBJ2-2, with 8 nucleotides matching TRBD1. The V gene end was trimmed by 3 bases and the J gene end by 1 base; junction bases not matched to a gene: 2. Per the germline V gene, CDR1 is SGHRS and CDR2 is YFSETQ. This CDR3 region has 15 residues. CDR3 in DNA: TGCGCCAGCAGCTCACAGGGGGTGAACACCGGGGAGCTGTTTTTT. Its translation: CASSSQGVNTGELFF.

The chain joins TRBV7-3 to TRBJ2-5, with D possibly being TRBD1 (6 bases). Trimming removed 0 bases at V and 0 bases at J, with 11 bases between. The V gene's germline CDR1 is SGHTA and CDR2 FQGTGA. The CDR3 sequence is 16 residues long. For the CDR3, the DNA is TGTGCCAGCAGCTTAACGGGGGCACAGGACCAAGAGACCCAGTACTTC. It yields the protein CASSLTGAQDQETQYF.

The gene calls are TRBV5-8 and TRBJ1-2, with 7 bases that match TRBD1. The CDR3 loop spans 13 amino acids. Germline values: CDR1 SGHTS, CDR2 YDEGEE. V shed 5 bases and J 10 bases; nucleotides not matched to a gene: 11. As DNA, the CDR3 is TGTGCCAGCAGGCAAGACAGGGTAGGGCCCTACACCTTC. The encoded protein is CASRQDRVGPYTF.

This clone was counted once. The CDR3 sequence is CASSLGGDSRTDTQYF. In nucleotides, the CDR3 is TGCGCCAGCAGCTTGGGGGGTGACTCCCGCACAGATACGCAGTATTTT. The gene calls are TRBV5-1 and TRBJ2-3; D unclear. The V end was cut by 0 bases, the J end by 1 base, with 12 bases between. There are 16 residues in the CDR3. Germline V gene lookup returns CDR1 SGHRS and CDR2 YFSETQ.

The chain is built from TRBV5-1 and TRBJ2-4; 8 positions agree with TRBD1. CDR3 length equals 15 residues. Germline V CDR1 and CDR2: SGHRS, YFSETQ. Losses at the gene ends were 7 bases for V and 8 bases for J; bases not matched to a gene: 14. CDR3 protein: CASQIGQGALDIQYF. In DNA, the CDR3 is TGCGCCAGCCAAATAGGACAGGGAGCATTAGACATTCAGTACTTC.

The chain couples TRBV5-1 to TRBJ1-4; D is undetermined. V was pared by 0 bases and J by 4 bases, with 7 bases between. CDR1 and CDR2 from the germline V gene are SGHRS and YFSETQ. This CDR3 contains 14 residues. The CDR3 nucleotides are TGCGCCAGCAGCTTGGATCCGCTTAATGAAAAACTGTTTTTT. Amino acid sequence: CASSLDPLNEKLFF.

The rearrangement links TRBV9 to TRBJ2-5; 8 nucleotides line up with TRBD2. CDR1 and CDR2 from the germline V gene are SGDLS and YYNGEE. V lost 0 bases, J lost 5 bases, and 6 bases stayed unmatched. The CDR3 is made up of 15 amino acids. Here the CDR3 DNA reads TGTGCCAGCAGCGTAGGACGGGGGGGCCAGGAGACCCAGTACTTC. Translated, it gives CASSVGRGGQETQYF.

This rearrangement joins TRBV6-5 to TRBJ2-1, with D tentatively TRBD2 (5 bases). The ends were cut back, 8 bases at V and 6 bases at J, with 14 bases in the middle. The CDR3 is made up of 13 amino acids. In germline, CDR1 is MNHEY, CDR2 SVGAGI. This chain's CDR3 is CASRGLGINEQFF. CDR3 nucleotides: TGTGCCAGCCGAGGGTTGGGGATCAATGAGCAGTTCTTC.

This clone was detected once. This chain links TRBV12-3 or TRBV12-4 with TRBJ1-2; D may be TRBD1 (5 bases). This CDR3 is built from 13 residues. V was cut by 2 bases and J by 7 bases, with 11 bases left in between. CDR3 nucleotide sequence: TGTGCCAGCAGTTTACGGGCCAGGGTTGGCTACACCTTC. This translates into CASSLRARVGYTF.